These 26 T cell receptor beta chains were sequenced from one sample in a study of CD8 T cells in ankylosing spondylitis. TCRdb reprocessed the 5' RACE reads with MiXCR, giving one entry per CDR3 protein. The top ten hold more than 9% of the sample, which has some 8,600 distinct CDR3 sequences, 3.9% seen once. The sequencing sample was made of blood, either unsorted or a sorted T cell fraction (not recorded which). The receptor set was obtained from a female donor with ankylosing spondylitis or in good health (not recorded which).

This clonotype showed up many times. The chain uses TRBV9 and TRBJ2-5; 8 positions agree with TRBD2. Germline assignment: CDR1 SGDLS and CDR2 YYNGEE. This CDR3 comprises 18 residues. V shed 4 bases, J shed 4 bases, and the junction held 18 bases outside the gene matches. The CDR3 DNA is TGTGCCAGCAGCCCTTTTGTTCGGCGGGGGGCCGAAAGAGAGACCCAGTACTTC. As protein: CASSPFVRRGAERETQYF.

The sample holds many counts of this clonotype. The chain uses TRBV9 and TRBJ2-6, with 11 bases aligning to TRBD1. CDR1 is SGDLS, CDR2 YYNGEE, per germline. The trim removed 3 bases at V and 1 base at J, leaving 9 bases unmatched. The CDR3 length is 19 residues. The CDR3 loop is CASSGTGTGGISGANVLTF. For the CDR3, the DNA is TGTGCCAGCAGCGGAACTGGGACAGGGGGAATATCTGGGGCCAACGTCCTGACTTTC.

This clonotype was observed at least ten times. CDR3 coding DNA: TGTGCCAGCAGCGTTCTTCCTAGGACAGGAGAACCCTACGAGCAGTACTTC. Translating gives CASSVLPRTGEPYEQYF. V usage is TRBV9 and J usage is TRBJ2-7; TRBD1 aligns across 7 bases. Germline assignment: CDR1 SGDLS and CDR2 YYNGEE. V lost 2 bases and J lost 2; bases outside the gene matches: 13. The CDR3 contains 17 residues.

This clonotype was detected ten times or more. The chain links TRBV9 to TRBJ2-1; TRBD1 might be the D (6 bases). The CDR3 contains 15 residues. V was clipped by 4 bases and J by 2 bases, with 13 bases between them. The germline CDR1 and CDR2 sequences are SGDLS and YYNGEE. DNA for the CDR3: TGTGCCAGCAGCTCCACAGGGTTAGCCTACAATGAGCAGTTCTTC. Amino acids: CASSSTGLAYNEQFF.

In this sample, this clonotype turned up many times. In nucleotides, the CDR3 is TGTGCCAGCAGCGTAGGACAGGGGGATGGAGCTTTCTTT. Translating it yields CASSVGQGDGAFF. This chain links TRBV9 with TRBJ1-1; 9 nucleotides agree with TRBD1. There are 13 residues in the CDR3. In germline, CDR1 is SGDLS, CDR2 YYNGEE. V was pared by 0 bases and J by 10 bases, with 4 bases of the junction left unmatched.

There are many counts of this clonotype. The CDR3 sequence: CASSTWGATGNTIYF. CDR3 nucleotide sequence: TGTGCCAGCAGCACCTGGGGGGCGACTGGAAACACCATATATTTT. V and J are TRBV9 and TRBJ1-3, with D possibly matching TRBD1 (6 bases). CDR1 and CDR2 from the germline V gene are SGDLS and YYNGEE. Trimming removed 4 bases at V and 2 bases at J, with 13 bases between. The CDR3 is 15 residues long.

This clonotype was seen many times. The chain uses TRBV9 and TRBJ1-2; 10 bases agree with TRBD1. The CDR3 extends over 16 amino acids. V was pared by 4 bases and J by 5 bases, with 11 bases of the junction left unmatched. Germline values: CDR1 SGDLS, CDR2 YYNGEE. CDR3 in amino acids: CASSSGGQGGVYGYTF. The CDR3 region has the DNA TGTGCCAGCAGCTCCGGAGGACAGGGGGGGGTTTATGGCTACACCTTC.

Sample share makes this clonotype medium-sized. This rearrangement joins TRBV9 to TRBJ2-7, with D possibly being TRBD2 (5 bases). The CDR3 has 13 residues. Germline CDR1 reads SGDLS; CDR2 reads YYNGEE. The V end lost 4 bases, the J end lost 5 bases, and 13 bases lay between the germline ends. CDR3 in DNA: TGTGCCAGCAGCCCGGACTGGACCAACGAGCAGTACTTC. Protein sequence: CASSPDWTNEQYF.

This chain connects TRBV9 to TRBJ1-3, with TRBD1 identical over 7 bases. V shed 0 bases, J shed 0 bases, and the junction held 6 bases outside the gene matches. CDR1 is SGDLS, CDR2 YYNGEE, per germline. The length of the CDR3 is 17 residues. The CDR3 DNA reads TGTGCCAGCAGCGTAGAGGGGGCAGGGGGCTCTGGAAACACCATATATTTT. Translated: CASSVEGAGGSGNTIYF. Combining the CDR3 with reference TRBV9 and TRBJ1-3 gives the whole variable domain DSGVTQTPKHLITATGQRVTLRCSPRSGDLSVYWYQQSLDQGLQFLIQYYNGEERAKGNILERFSAQQFPDLHSELNLSSLELGDSALYFCASSVEGAGGSGNTIYFGEGSWLTVV.

The chain links TRBV9 to TRBJ2-1, with 8 bases lining up with TRBD1. Trimming at V came to 2 bases and at J to 5 bases, leaving 3 bases not matched to a gene. From germline, CDR1 is SGDLS and CDR2 YYNGEE. This CDR3 is built from 14 residues. The CDR3: CASSVRDRNNEQFF. The CDR3 region has the DNA TGTGCCAGCAGCGTCCGGGACAGGAACAATGAGCAGTTCTTC.

This clonotype rates as medium-sized (0.01 to 0.1%). V and J are TRBV9 and TRBJ1-2; D uncertain. The CDR3 sequence is 13 residues long. With 0 bases removed from V and 8 bases from J, the gap between germline ends came to 11 bases. Germline CDR1 is SGDLS and CDR2 is YYNGEE. The CDR3 nucleotides are TGTGCCAGCAGCGTAGATCGATCGGGGGGCTACACCTTC. Its translation: CASSVDRSGGYTF.

This clonotype was detected many times. This CDR3 is CASSSDRYRGEKLFF. The CDR3 DNA reads as TGTGCCAGCAGTAGCGACAGGTATCGGGGTGAAAAACTGTTTTTT. This sequence joins TRBV7-3 and TRBJ1-4, with D possibly being TRBD1 (6 bases). The CDR3 sequence is 15 residues long. CDR1 and CDR2 from the germline V gene are SGHTA and FQGTGA. V was pared by 6 bases and J by 7 bases, with 18 bases between.

This clonotype has at least ten counts. The chain couples TRBV9 to TRBJ2-3; 10 bases match TRBD1. The germline V gene encodes CDR1 SGDLS and CDR2 YYNGEE. Losses at the gene ends were 2 bases for V and 3 bases for J; bases not matched to a gene: 3. The CDR3 spans 15 residues. The CDR3 is CASSVGDRGTDTQYF. CDR3 in DNA: TGTGCCAGCAGCGTTGGGGACAGGGGAACAGATACGCAGTATTTT.

This clonotype has at least ten counts. The V call is TRBV9, the J call TRBJ1-2, with D uncertain. Trimming shortened V by 3 bases and J by 4 bases, and 10 bases separated the two germline ends. Germline CDR1 reads SGDLS; CDR2 reads YYNGEE. The CDR3 length is 13 residues. CDR3 DNA: TGTGCCAGCAGCGAGGAGGGCTCCTATGGCTACACCTTC. Amino acid sequence: CASSEEGSYGYTF.

Within the sample, this clonotype is medium-sized. The chain couples TRBV9 to TRBJ2-2; D might be TRBD2 (5 bases). The CDR3 runs to 15 residues. V lost 0 bases and J lost 1, with 7 bases in between. In germline, CDR1 is SGDLS, CDR2 YYNGEE. The CDR3 region has the DNA TGTGCCAGCAGCGTAGACGGACTGAACACCGGGGAGCTGTTTTTT. This gives the protein CASSVDGLNTGELFF.

This clonotype is labeled as medium-sized. The V gene is TRBV9, the J gene TRBJ2-1; 12 positions match TRBD2. V shed 4 bases and J 7 bases; nucleotides not matched to a gene: 3. The CDR3 loop spans 14 amino acids. The germline CDR1 and CDR2 sequences are SGDLS and YYNGEE. CDR3 DNA: TGTGCCAGCAGCCTAGCGGGGGGGCGTAATGAGCAGTTCTTC. Protein: CASSLAGGRNEQFF.

This clonotype was found many times. This chain links TRBV9 with TRBJ2-3, with 10 bases matching TRBD2. Trimming cost V 4 bases and J 3 bases; bases outside gene matches: 2. The CDR3 has 14 residues. Germline CDR1 and CDR2: SGDLS and YYNGEE. CDR3 loop: CASSSSGGTDTQYF. Written as DNA, the CDR3 is TGTGCCAGCAGCTCTAGCGGGGGAACAGATACGCAGTATTTT.

This clonotype was seen only a few times. The chain has TRBV9 and TRBJ2-3; possibly TRBD2 for D (7 bases). The germline V gene encodes CDR1 SGDLS and CDR2 YYNGEE. The CDR3 sequence is 15 residues long. The V gene lost 0 bases and the J gene lost 2 bases, with 10 bases spanning the gap. The CDR3, as DNA: TGTGCCAGCAGCGTAGATGGGGGGGCCACAGATACGCAGTATTTT. Its protein is CASSVDGGATDTQYF.

The sample holds many counts of this clonotype. The rearrangement joins TRBV9 to TRBJ1-5; weak D call: TRBD1 (6 bases). Per the germline V gene, CDR1 is SGDLS and CDR2 is YYNGEE. V lost 0 bases and J 4 bases, leaving 11 bases between the germline ends. This CDR3 contains 15 residues. The CDR3 loop is CASSVGQVQNQPQHF. The DNA for the CDR3 is TGTGCCAGCAGCGTAGGACAGGTACAGAATCAGCCCCAGCATTTT.

This clonotype has ten or more counts. This rearrangement joins TRBV9 to TRBJ2-3; 13 bases align to TRBD2. With V trimmed by 2 bases and J by 0 bases, 9 bases remained unmatched. Germline V gives CDR1 SGDLS, CDR2 YYNGEE. The CDR3 has 19 residues. The CDR3 DNA follows: TGTGCCAGCAGCGTGGGGGGACTAGCGGGGTTTGCTAGCACAGATACGCAGTATTTT. Residues: CASSVGGLAGFASTDTQYF.

This clonotype was counted ten times or more. The rearrangement joins TRBV9 to TRBJ2-7; 7 bases align to TRBD1. Trimming at V came to 0 bases and at J to 0 bases, leaving 3 bases not matched to a gene. CDR3 length: 15 residues. CDR1 is SGDLS, CDR2 YYNGEE, per germline. Here the CDR3 DNA reads TGTGCCAGCAGCGTAGGGACAGGTAGCTCCTACGAGCAGTACTTC. It yields the protein CASSVGTGSSYEQYF.

This clonotype was observed a few times. The chain is built from TRBV9 and TRBJ2-3, with D perhaps matching TRBD1 (5 bases). The germline CDR1 and CDR2 sequences are SGDLS and YYNGEE. V lost 7 bases, J lost 2 bases, and 14 bases lay in between. This CDR3 is built from 14 residues. The CDR3 loop reads CASAKGAATDTQYF. CDR3 nucleotide sequence: TGTGCCAGCGCAAAAGGGGCAGCCACAGATACGCAGTATTTT.

This clonotype was seen ten or more times. J is TRBJ2-2 and V is TRBV9; D unclear. V lost 7 bases and J lost 5, with 9 bases in between. The V gene's germline CDR1 is SGDLS and CDR2 YYNGEE. The CDR3 is 12 amino acids. The CDR3 here is CASSLLTGELFF. In DNA form, the CDR3 reads TGTGCCAGCTCCCTTTTGACCGGGGAGCTGTTTTTT.

This clonotype appeared many times. The V gene is TRBV9, the J gene TRBJ1-6, with 7 bases aligning to TRBD1. The CDR3 is 14 amino acids. V shed 2 bases, J shed 9 bases, and the junction held 5 bases outside the gene matches. CDR1 SGDLS and CDR2 YYNGEE come from the germline V gene. The CDR3 sequence: CASSVKGAGSPLHF. Here the CDR3 DNA reads TGTGCCAGCAGCGTCAAGGGGGCGGGTTCACCCCTCCACTTT.

This clonotype was seen repeatedly, ten times or more. The chain employs TRBV9 and TRBJ2-3; 8 bases match TRBD2. The CDR3 has 14 residues. Trimming removed 4 bases from V and 4 bases from J; junction bases left unmatched: 5. Germline assignment: CDR1 SGDLS and CDR2 YYNGEE. CDR3 protein: CASSSGGRADTQYF. DNA for the CDR3: TGTGCCAGCAGCTCGGGGGGGCGCGCAGATACGCAGTATTTT.

By proportion, this clonotype is medium-sized. The chain recombines TRBV9 with TRBJ2-3, with TRBD2 identical over 13 bases. This CDR3 has 17 residues. Trimming cost V 3 bases and J 5 bases; bases outside gene matches: 9. Germline CDR1 is SGDLS and CDR2 is YYNGEE. CDR3 region: CASSGPTSGGVRDTQYF. In DNA form, the CDR3 reads TGTGCCAGCAGCGGCCCTACTAGCGGGGGGGTTCGAGATACGCAGTATTTT.